These 22 T cell receptor beta chains were sequenced from one sample in a study of blood T cell repertoires in COVID-19. Some clones are missing from TCRdb's copy, which holds only in-frame ones; the method was immunoSEQ multiplex PCR. The sample includes around 150,000 clones, 80% to 90% seen only once; the top ten take roughly a tenth. The material sequenced was peripheral blood. The receptors originated from a man in his sixties with active or convalescent COVID-19.

This clone was found a few times. This chain joins TRBV3-1 (or the pseudogene TRBV3-2) and TRBJ2-7; D not resolved. The CDR3 totals 14 residues. Germline CDR1 reads LGHDT; CDR2 reads YNNKEL (reference sequence). The V gene lost 6 bases and the J gene lost 1 base, with 13 bases spanning the gap. This CDR3 reads CASSFLGTSYEQYF. CDR3 nucleotide sequence: TGTGCCAGCAGTTTCCTGGGCACGTCCTACGAGCAGTACTTC.

The chain joins TRBV6-5 to TRBJ2-7, with 8 nucleotides matching TRBD2. This CDR3 is built from 15 residues. Trimming at V came to 5 bases and at J to 3 bases, leaving 9 bases not matched to a gene. Germline values: CDR1 MNHEY, CDR2 SVGAGI. CDR3 nucleotide sequence: TGTGCCAGCAGTAGGGGACTAGTAGGGTACTACGAGCAGTACTTC. This codes for CASSRGLVGYYEQYF.

The chain combines TRBV18 with TRBJ1-2; TRBD1 might be the D (5 bases). Per the germline V gene, CDR1 is KGHSH and CDR2 is LQKENI. The CDR3 is 14 amino acids. V was cut by 1 base and J by 2 bases, with 8 bases left in between. The CDR3 bases are TGTGCCAGCTCACCACAGGGGCCCAACTATGGCTACACCTTC. Translating it yields CASSPQGPNYGYTF.

The genes are TRBV6-2 or TRBV6-3 and TRBJ1-1; D is possibly TRBD1 (6 bases). This CDR3 is 14 amino acids long. V was pared by 6 bases and J by 1 base, with 12 bases between. Germline CDR1 is MNHEY and CDR2 is SVGEGT. The chain's CDR3 is CASSPPGQNTEAFF. CDR3 bases: TGTGCCAGCAGCCCCCCGGGACAGAACACTGAAGCTTTCTTT.

This chain uses TRBV4-2 with TRBJ2-1; the D gene is possibly TRBD2 (6 bases). The germline V and J ends were trimmed by 1 base and 3 bases, with 10 bases remaining between them. The CDR3 is 15 amino acids. The germline CDR1 and CDR2 sequences are LGHNA and YNFKEQ. CDR3 protein: CASSQVGGNYNEQFF. The CDR3 DNA is TGTGCCAGCAGCCAAGTTGGCGGGAACTACAATGAGCAGTTCTTC.

This clone was picked up one time. The rearrangement joins TRBV28 to TRBJ1-5, with 9 positions matching TRBD1. Germline V gene lookup returns CDR1 MDHEN and CDR2 SYDVKM. The ends lost 6 bases at V and 4 bases at J; junction bases unmatched: 16. The CDR3 consists of 18 residues. Here the CDR3 reads CASSLTGIWDRANQPQHF. As DNA, the CDR3 is TGTGCCAGCAGCCTTACGGGTATATGGGACAGGGCTAATCAGCCCCAGCATTTT.

The count of this clone is one. The rearrangement links TRBV10-2 to TRBJ1-5; D might be TRBD1 (6 bases). V shed 1 base and J shed 4 bases, with 17 bases lying between them. The CDR3 consists of 17 residues. In germline, CDR1 is WSHSY, CDR2 SAAADI. In DNA, the CDR3 is TGCGCCAGCAGTGAGTTTCTCAAGTGGACAGAGAATCAGCCCCAGCATTTT. This translates into CASSEFLKWTENQPQHF.

The chain employs TRBV7-8 and TRBJ1-6, with D unresolved. V lost 2 bases, J lost 1 base, and 9 bases lay in between. This CDR3 region has 16 residues. Germline CDR1 reads SGHVS; CDR2 reads FQNEAQ. The CDR3 region is CASSLRAGSYNSPLHF. The CDR3 DNA sequence: TGTGCCAGCAGCTTAAGGGCGGGTTCCTATAATTCACCCCTCCACTTT. Filled out from reference TRBV7-8 and TRBJ1-6, the complete variable domain reads GAGVSQSPRYKVAKRGQDVALRCDPISGHVSLFWYQQALGQGPEFLTYFQNEAQLDKSGLPSDRFFAERPEGSVSTLKIQRTQQEDSAVYLCASSLRAGSYNSPLHFGNGTRLTVT.

This sequence joins TRBV9 and TRBJ2-3; D may be TRBD1 (6 bases). The V end lost 7 bases, the J end lost 2 bases, and 14 bases lay between the germline ends. This CDR3 has 14 residues. Germline assignment: CDR1 SGDLS and CDR2 YYNGEE. The CDR3 DNA sequence: TGTGCCAGCTGTGTAGGACAGCCCACAGATACGCAGTATTTT. Its protein is CASCVGQPTDTQYF. Based on the CDR3 plus reference TRBV9 and TRBJ2-3, the full variable domain is DSGVTQTPKHLITATGQRVTLRCSPRSGDLSVYWYQQSLDQGLQFLIQYYNGEERAKGNILERFSAQQFPDLHSELNLSSLELGDSALYFCASCVGQPTDTQYFGPGTRLTVL.

V and J are TRBV20-1 and TRBJ1-2; no definite D call. Trimming left V 3 bases short and J 2 bases short, with 4 bases between. Germline V gene lookup returns CDR1 DFQATT and CDR2 SNEGSKA (reference sequence). This CDR3 is 11 amino acids long. CDR3 protein: CSASENYGYTF. CDR3 bases: TGCAGTGCTAGCGAGAACTATGGCTACACCTTC.

V and J are TRBV19 and TRBJ1-5; no firm D call. Germline-derived CDR1 and CDR2 are LNHDA and SQIVND (reference sequence). The CDR3 has 15 amino acids. V dropped 5 bases and J dropped 1 base, with 12 bases sitting between them. The CDR3 region is CASSYRGGSNQPQHF. CDR3 in DNA: TGTGCCAGTAGTTACCGAGGAGGGAGCAATCAGCCCCAGCATTTT.

This chain joins TRBV12-3 or TRBV12-4 and TRBJ1-1, with no clear D. The germline V and J ends were trimmed by 5 bases and 0 bases, with 7 bases remaining between them. This CDR3 is 13 amino acids long. The CDR3 here is CASSNSMNTEAFF. Here the CDR3 DNA reads TGTGCCAGCAGTAACAGCATGAACACTGAAGCTTTCTTT.

V and J are TRBV15 and TRBJ2-3; 11 positions match TRBD2. The J segment lost 2 bases and the V segment lost 4 bases, leaving 5 bases of the junction unmatched. Per the germline V gene, CDR1 is LNHNV and CDR2 is YYDKDF (reference sequence). This CDR3 region has 16 residues. CDR3 loop: CATSKGLAENTDTQYF. DNA for the CDR3: TGTGCCACCAGCAAGGGACTAGCGGAAAACACAGATACGCAGTATTTT.

This clone was seen only once. The gene calls are TRBV28 and TRBJ2-1; 10 nucleotides align to TRBD2. V lost 5 bases, J lost 7 bases, and 5 bases stayed unmatched. CDR1 is MDHEN, CDR2 SYDVKM, per germline. This CDR3 has 14 residues. The CDR3 DNA reads as TGTGCCAGCAGTGCAGCGGGAGGGGCGAATGAGCAGTTCTTC. This encodes CASSAAGGANEQFF.

J is TRBJ1-3 and V is TRBV5-6; D call uncertain. Germline loops: CDR1 SGHDT, CDR2 YYEEEE. Trimming shortened V by 8 bases and J by 0 bases, and 9 bases separated the two germline ends. The CDR3 is 13 amino acids. The CDR3 loop is CASEAISGNTIYF. CDR3 nucleotides: TGTGCCAGTGAGGCCATCTCTGGAAACACCATATATTTT.

About this clone itself: The junction departs from germline at one end; a sequencing error may be responsible. J is TRBJ2-7 and V is TRBV7-7; tentative D call: TRBD2 (5 bases). CDR3 size: 14 residues. Per the germline V gene, CDR1 is SSHAT and CDR2 is FNYEAQ (reference sequence). The CDR3 region has the DNA TGTGCTAGCAGCTTAGATGCGTCCCGGGGCGAGCAGTACTTC. This gives the protein CASSLDASRGEQYF.

DNA for the CDR3: TGTGCCATCAGTGAGCGACAGGGGGTGAATGAGCAGTTCTTC. It is translated as CAISERQGVNEQFF. The gene calls are TRBV10-3 and TRBJ2-1, with 9 bases matching TRBD1. CDR1 and CDR2 (germline): ENHRY, SYGVKD. After removal of 2 bases from V and 7 bases from J, the junction contained 3 bases not matched to a gene. This CDR3 is 14 amino acids long.

This chain joins TRBV11-2 and TRBJ2-1, with a possible D match to TRBD1 (5 bases). This CDR3 comprises 14 residues. Germline V lookup: CDR1 SGHAT, CDR2 FQNNGV. The germline V and J ends were trimmed by 5 bases and 4 bases, with 12 bases remaining between them. The CDR3 reads CASSPHQGYNEQFF. The CDR3 bases are TGTGCCAGCAGCCCTCATCAGGGATACAATGAGCAGTTCTTC.

The chain links TRBV19 to TRBJ1-3; D is unclear. V lost 1 base and J 0 bases, leaving 7 bases between the germline ends. The CDR3 is made up of 15 amino acids. The V gene's germline CDR1 is LNHDA and CDR2 SQIVND (reference sequence). DNA of the CDR3: TGTGCCAGTAGTATAGGCACCTACTCTGGAAACACCATATATTTT. Its translation is CASSIGTYSGNTIYF.

The chain has TRBV30 and TRBJ1-1, with no clear D. The CDR3 length is 11 residues. From germline, CDR1 is GTSNPN and CDR2 SVGIG (reference sequence). V was pared by 0 bases and J by 11 bases, with 10 bases between. The CDR3 sequence: CAWSVRGWAFF. The CDR3 DNA reads TGTGCCTGGAGTGTACGAGGCTGGGCTTTCTTT.

V and J are TRBV3-1 (or the pseudogene TRBV3-2) and TRBJ1-6; no reliable D call. Trimming removed 1 base from V and 4 bases from J, with 11 bases in between. CDR3 length: 16 residues. Germline V gene data show CDR1 as LGHDT and CDR2 as YNNKEL (reference sequence). CDR3 protein: CASSQAYQIYNSPLHF. CDR3 coding DNA: TGTGCCAGCAGCCAAGCTTATCAGATTTATAATTCACCCCTCCACTTT.

This rearrangement joins TRBV28 to TRBJ2-1; 12 nucleotides agree with TRBD1. In germline, CDR1 is MDHEN, CDR2 SYDVKM. The CDR3 is 14 amino acids. V lost 6 bases, J lost 9 bases, and 6 bases stayed unmatched. The CDR3 loop reads CASSRDRGRSEQFF. CDR3 sequence (DNA): TGTGCCAGCAGCCGGGACAGGGGGCGAAGTGAGCAGTTCTTC.